This T cell receptor beta chain was recovered during a study of glioma-infiltrating T cells after dendritic cell vaccination. For the study at large: Treatment, given 2003 to 2012, was autologous tumor lysate-pulsed dendritic cell vaccination.

Described time point: after dendritic cell vaccination, including at tumor progression/relapse. V lost 6 bases, J lost 3 bases, and 7 bases stayed unmatched. The CDR3 is 15 residues long. Germline lookup yields CDR1 MNHEY and CDR2 SMNVEV (reference sequence). Input was around 2 ug genomic DNA, or all available if less. Primers: 60 V beta forward and 13 J beta reverse. Profiling relied on immunoSEQ multiplex PCR, and the TCRdb table lists in-frame clones only, not all of them. This table has roughly 56,000 clones, over 75% appearing once. This clonotype was sampled from a human donor with glioblastoma. V usage is TRBV27 and J usage is TRBJ1-2, with 10 bases matching TRBD1. The source was blood, collected after dendritic cell vaccination. CDR3 nucleotides: TGTGCCAGCAGGCCCGGGACAGGGGTCGACTATGGCTACACCTTC. This gives the protein CASRPGTGVDYGYTF.